Sequencing of this T cell receptor beta chain was carried out in a study of OX40 agonist ivuxolimab in advanced cancers. On the study more broadly: Having had anti-PD-1, anti-PD-L1 or anti-CTLA-4 therapy before was allowed, and more than 35% had some. The study reported partial responses in three patients: one hepatocellular carcinoma, two cutaneous melanoma.

Points from the study as a whole: What antigens the expanded peripheral T cells recognized was never established.

With regard to this clone: Its antigen is undetermined.

Some clones are missing from TCRdb's copy, which holds only in-frame ones; the method was immunoSEQ multiplex PCR. The sample lists about 83,000 clones, 80% to 90% seen once, with approximately 1.7% in the top ten. V gave up 5 bases and J gave up 6 bases; unmatched junction bases: 5. This CDR3 is built from 14 residues. Germline-derived CDR1 and CDR2 are SGHAT and FQDESV (reference sequence). The sample in question was CD4+ or CD8+ T cells sorted from blood, obtained in a trial of the OX40 agonist ivuxolimab. The chain links TRBV11-1 to TRBJ2-3, with 10 bases lining up with TRBD1. This receptor was obtained from an adult with an advanced solid tumor such as melanoma, head and neck, liver or kidney cancer. The CDR3 nucleotides are TGTGCCAGCAGCCCGGACAGGGGGGGGGATACGCAGTATTTT. Translation: CASSPDRGGDTQYF.